Listed below are T cell receptor beta chains from one sample, sequenced in a study of T cell responses to AZD1222 COVID-19 vaccine. Profiling relied on immunoSEQ multiplex PCR, and the TCRdb table lists in-frame clones only, not all of them. The sample consists of over 85,000 clones, about 90% of them appearing once. This sample comprised peripheral blood, obtained on day 0 of AZD1222 vaccination. These receptors came from an adult in good health. Each CDR3 is given with its conserved first and last residue. A D gene is named only where the DNA matches it firmly. Size is omitted from some rows. Given values are once, few, many or a class for expanded clones.

size: few
D: .
J: TRBJ1-1
V: TRBV28
DNA: TGTGCCAGCAGGACCCCCGGGACACCGAACACTGAAGCTTTCTTT
CDR3: CASRTPGTPNTEAFF

size: .
D: TRBD1
J: TRBJ1-4
V: TRBV29-1
DNA: TGCAGCGTTAAGACACAGGGGGGGGAAAAACTGTTTTTT
CDR3: CSVKTQGGEKLFF

size: .
D: .
J: TRBJ1-5
V: TRBV28
DNA: TGTGCCAGCAGTTTGCCGGGAGGAAGCAATCAGCCCCAGCATTTT
CDR3: CASSLPGGSNQPQHF

size: .
D: TRBD2
J: TRBJ2-3
V: TRBV30
DNA: TGTGCCTGGAGTCCCCTAGCGGGGGGGCCAGATACGCAGTATTTT
CDR3: CAWSPLAGGPDTQYF

size: .
D: .
J: TRBJ2-5
V: TRBV4-2
DNA: TGTGCCAGCAGCCAACGCCAGTTCCTGGGAGAGACCCAGTACTTC
CDR3: CASSQRQFLGETQYF

size: .
D: TRBD1
J: TRBJ1-1
V: TRBV18
DNA: TGTGCCAGCTCACTAGGACAGGGTGGGAACACTGAAGCTTTCTTT
CDR3: CASSLGQGGNTEAFF

size: few
D: .
J: TRBJ2-3
V: TRBV19
DNA: TGTGCCAGTAGTATGTCAGATACGCAGTATTTT
CDR3: CASSMSDTQYF

size: once
D: .
J: TRBJ1-6
V: TRBV28
DNA: TGTGCCAGCAGTTTCGAGGATTCACCCCTCCACTTT
CDR3: CASSFEDSPLHF

size: .
D: .
J: TRBJ1-1
V: TRBV5-1
DNA: TGCGCCAGCAGCTTGGACGGGGTGAACACTGAAGCTTTCTTT
CDR3: CASSLDGVNTEAFF

size: .
D: TRBD2
J: TRBJ2-2
V: TRBV7-2
DNA: TGTGCCAGCAGCCTTCGAGCGGGGGCGAACACCGGGGAGCTGTTTTTT
CDR3: CASSLRAGANTGELFF

size: .
D: .
J: TRBJ1-1
V: TRBV7-3
DNA: TGTGCCAGCAGCCCCAGCGGGGGCACTGAAGCTTTCTTT
CDR3: CASSPSGGTEAFF

size: once
D: TRBD1
J: TRBJ1-1
V: TRBV7-8
DNA: TGTGCCAGCAGCGGCGGGGTAGGACAGGGGTCCACTGAAGCTTTCTTT
CDR3: CASSGGVGQGSTEAFF

size: many
D: .
J: TRBJ1-1
V: TRBV4-1
DNA: TGCGCCAGCAGCCAAGAAGGGGGGGTTAGTGAAGCTTTCTTT
CDR3: CASSQEGGVSEAFF

size: .
D: TRBD1
J: TRBJ2-5
V: TRBV18
DNA: TGTGCCAGCTCACCAAGACAGGGCGGCGGAGAGACCCAGTACTTC
CDR3: CASSPRQGGGETQYF

size: .
D: .
J: TRBJ1-3
V: TRBV28
DNA: TGTGCCAGCAGTGTGACAGGCCACCCACTCTCTGGAAACACCATATATTTT
CDR3: CASSVTGHPLSGNTIYF

size: once
D: TRBD1
J: TRBJ2-7
V: TRBV19
DNA: TGTGCCAGTGGGGCCGGGGACAGCTTCCACGAGCAGTACTTC
CDR3: CASGAGDSFHEQYF